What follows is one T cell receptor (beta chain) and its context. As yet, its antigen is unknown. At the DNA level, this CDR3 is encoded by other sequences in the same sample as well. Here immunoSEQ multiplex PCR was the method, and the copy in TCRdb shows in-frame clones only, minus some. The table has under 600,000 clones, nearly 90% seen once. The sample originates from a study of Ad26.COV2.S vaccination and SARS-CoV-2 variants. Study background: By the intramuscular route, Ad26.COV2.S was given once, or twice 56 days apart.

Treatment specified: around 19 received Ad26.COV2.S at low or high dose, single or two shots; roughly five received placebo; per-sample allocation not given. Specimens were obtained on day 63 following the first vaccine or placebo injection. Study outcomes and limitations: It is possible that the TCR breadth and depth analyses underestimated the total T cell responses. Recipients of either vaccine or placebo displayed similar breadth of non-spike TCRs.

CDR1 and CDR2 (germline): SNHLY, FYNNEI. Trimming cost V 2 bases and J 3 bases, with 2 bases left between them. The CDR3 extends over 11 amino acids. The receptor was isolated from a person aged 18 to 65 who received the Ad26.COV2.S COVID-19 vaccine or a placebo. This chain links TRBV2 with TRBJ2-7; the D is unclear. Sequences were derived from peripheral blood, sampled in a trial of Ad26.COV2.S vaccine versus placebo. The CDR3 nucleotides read TGTGCCAGCAGTGAAATCTACGAGCAGTACTTC. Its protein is CASSEIYEQYF.